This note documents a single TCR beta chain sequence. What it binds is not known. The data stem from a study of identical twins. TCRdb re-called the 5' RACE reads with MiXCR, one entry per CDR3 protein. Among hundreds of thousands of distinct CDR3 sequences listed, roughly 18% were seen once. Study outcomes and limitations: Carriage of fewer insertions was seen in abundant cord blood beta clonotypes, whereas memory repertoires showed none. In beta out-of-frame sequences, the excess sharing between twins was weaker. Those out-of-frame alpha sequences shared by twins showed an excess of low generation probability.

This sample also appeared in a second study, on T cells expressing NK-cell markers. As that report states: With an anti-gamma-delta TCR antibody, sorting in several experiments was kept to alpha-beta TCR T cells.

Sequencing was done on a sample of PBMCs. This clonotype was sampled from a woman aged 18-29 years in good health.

The CDR3 nucleotides are TGCGCCAGCAGCCAAGTTCCTAGCGGGAGACAATTGGAGCAGTTCTTC. This sequence encodes CASSQVPSGRQLEQFF. The gene calls are TRBV4-3 and TRBJ2-1; 10 bases are a match to TRBD2. The germline CDR1 and CDR2 sequences are LGHNA and YSLEER. The CDR3 is 16 amino acids. V trimming: 1 base; J trimming: 10 bases; junction bases outside the gene matches: 10.